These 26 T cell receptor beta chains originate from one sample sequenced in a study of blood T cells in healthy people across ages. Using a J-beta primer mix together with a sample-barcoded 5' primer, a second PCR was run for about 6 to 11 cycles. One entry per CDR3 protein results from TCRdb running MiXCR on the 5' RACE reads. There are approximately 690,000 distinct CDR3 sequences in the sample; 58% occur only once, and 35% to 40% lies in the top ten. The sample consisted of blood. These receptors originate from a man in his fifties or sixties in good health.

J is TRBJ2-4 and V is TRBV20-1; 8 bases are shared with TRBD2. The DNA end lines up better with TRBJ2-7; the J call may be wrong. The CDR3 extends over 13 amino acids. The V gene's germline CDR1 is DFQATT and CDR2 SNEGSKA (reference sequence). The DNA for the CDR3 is TGCAGTGCTAGAGGCGCAGCGGGGGACGAGCAGTACTTC. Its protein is CSARGAAGDEQYF.

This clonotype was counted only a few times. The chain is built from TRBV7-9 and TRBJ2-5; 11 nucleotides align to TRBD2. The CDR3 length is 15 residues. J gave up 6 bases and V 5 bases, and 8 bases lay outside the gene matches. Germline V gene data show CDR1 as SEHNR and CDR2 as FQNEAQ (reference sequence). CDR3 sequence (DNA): TGTGCCAGCAGCCCAGCCGGGACTAGCGGCCAGACCCAGTACTTC. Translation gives CASSPAGTSGQTQYF.

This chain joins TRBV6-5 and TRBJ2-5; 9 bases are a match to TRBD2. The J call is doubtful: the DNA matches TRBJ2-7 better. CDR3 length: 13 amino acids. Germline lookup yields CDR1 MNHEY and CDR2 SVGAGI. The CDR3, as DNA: TGTGCCAGCGGACGCGGGGGGGCCCGCGAGCAGTACTTC. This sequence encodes CASGRGGAREQYF.

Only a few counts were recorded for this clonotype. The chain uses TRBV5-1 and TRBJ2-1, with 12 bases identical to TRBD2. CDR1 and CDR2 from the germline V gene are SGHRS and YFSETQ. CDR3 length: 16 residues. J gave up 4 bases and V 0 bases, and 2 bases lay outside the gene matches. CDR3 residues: CASSLGTSGDYNEQFF. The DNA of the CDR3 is TGCGCCAGCAGCTTGGGGACTAGCGGGGATTACAATGAGCAGTTCTTC.

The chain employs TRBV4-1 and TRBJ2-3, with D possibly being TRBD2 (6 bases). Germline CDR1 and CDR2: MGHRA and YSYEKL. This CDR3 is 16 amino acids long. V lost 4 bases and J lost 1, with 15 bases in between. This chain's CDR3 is CASSPGRGEGTDTQYF. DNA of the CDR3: TGCGCCAGCAGCCCTGGGAGAGGGGAGGGCACAGATACGCAGTATTTT.

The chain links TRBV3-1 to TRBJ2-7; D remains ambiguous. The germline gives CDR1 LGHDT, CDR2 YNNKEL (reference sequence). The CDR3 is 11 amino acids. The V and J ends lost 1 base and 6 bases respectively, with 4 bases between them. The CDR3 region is CASSQGAEQYF. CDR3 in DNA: TGTGCCAGCAGCCAAGGGGCCGAGCAGTACTTC.

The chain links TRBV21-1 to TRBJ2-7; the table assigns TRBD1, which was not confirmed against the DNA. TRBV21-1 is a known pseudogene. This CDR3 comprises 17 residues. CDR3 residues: CASSKALWGPWGNEQYF. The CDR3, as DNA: TGTGCCAGCAGCAAAGCGCTTTGGGGACCCTGGGGCAACGAGCAGTACTTC.

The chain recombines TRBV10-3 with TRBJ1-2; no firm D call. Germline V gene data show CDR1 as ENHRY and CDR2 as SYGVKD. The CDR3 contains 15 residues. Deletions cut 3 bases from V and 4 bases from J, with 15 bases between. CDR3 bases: TGTGCCATCAGTGATCTTGACGGAAGCGCCTATGGCTACACCTTC. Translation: CAISDLDGSAYGYTF.

CDR3 region: CASRPITQGRTEAFF. The CDR3 coding sequence is TGCGCCAGCAGGCCGATCACTCAGGGGCGCACTGAAGCTTTCTTT. The rearrangement uses TRBV5-1 and TRBJ1-1, with a tentative D call TRBD1 (6 bases). Trimming left V 5 bases short and J 4 bases short, with 18 bases between. The CDR3 contains 15 residues. Germline CDR1 and CDR2: SGHRS and YFSETQ.

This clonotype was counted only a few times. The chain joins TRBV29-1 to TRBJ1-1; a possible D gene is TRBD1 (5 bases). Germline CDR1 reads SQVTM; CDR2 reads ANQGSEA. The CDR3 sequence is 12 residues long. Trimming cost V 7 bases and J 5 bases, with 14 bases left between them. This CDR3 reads CSGRWGKTEAFF. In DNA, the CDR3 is TGCAGCGGGCGTTGGGGGAAGACTGAAGCTTTCTTT.

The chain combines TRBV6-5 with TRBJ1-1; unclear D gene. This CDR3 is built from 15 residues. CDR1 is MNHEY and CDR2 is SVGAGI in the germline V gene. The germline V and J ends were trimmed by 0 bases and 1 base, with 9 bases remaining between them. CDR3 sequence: CASSYSGSGNTEAFF. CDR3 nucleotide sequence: TGTGCCAGCAGTTACTCTGGGTCGGGGAACACTGAAGCTTTCTTT.

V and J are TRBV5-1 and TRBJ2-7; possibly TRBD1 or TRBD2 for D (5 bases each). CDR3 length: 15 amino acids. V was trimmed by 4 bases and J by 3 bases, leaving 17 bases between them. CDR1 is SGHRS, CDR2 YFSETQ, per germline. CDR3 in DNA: TGCGCCAGCAGCGCCGGGACCGGGAAATACTACGAGCAGTACTTC. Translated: CASSAGTGKYYEQYF.

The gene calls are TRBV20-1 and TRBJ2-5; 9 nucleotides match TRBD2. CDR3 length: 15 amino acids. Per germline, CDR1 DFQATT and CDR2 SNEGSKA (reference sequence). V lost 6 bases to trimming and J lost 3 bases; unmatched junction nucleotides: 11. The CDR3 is CSAITGAGGEETQYF. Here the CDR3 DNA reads TGCAGTGCCATAACCGGAGCGGGGGGAGAAGAGACCCAGTACTTC.

CDR3 region: CASSPRTGGYLPLHF. The CDR3 DNA is TGTGCCAGCAGCCCGCGGACAGGGGGTTATTTACCCCTCCACTTT. The V and J genes are TRBV11-2 and TRBJ1-6; TRBD1 matches 10 bases. V lost 5 bases, J lost 12 bases, and 10 bases stayed unmatched. Germline loops: CDR1 SGHAT, CDR2 FQNNGV. The CDR3 runs 15 residues.

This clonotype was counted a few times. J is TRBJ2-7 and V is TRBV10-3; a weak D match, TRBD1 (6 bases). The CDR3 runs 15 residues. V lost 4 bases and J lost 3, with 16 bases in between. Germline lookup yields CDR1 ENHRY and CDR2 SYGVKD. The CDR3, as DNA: TGTGCCATCAGTGGGACAGCCAGCGAGGTCTACGAGCAGTACTTC. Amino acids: CAISGTASEVYEQYF.

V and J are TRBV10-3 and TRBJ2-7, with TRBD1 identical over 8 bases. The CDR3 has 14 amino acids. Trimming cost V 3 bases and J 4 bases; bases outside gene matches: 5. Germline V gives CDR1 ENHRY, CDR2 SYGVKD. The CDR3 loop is CAISERTGSYEQYF. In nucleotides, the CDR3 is TGTGCCATCAGTGAAAGGACAGGGTCGTACGAGCAGTACTTC.

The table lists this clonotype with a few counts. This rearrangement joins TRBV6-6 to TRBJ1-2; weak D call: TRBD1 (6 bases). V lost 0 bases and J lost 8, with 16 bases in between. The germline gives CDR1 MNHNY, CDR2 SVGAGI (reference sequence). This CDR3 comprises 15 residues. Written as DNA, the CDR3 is TGTGCCAGCAGTTACTCACAGGGTGGACAAGGCGGCTACACCTTC. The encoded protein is CASSYSQGGQGGYTF.

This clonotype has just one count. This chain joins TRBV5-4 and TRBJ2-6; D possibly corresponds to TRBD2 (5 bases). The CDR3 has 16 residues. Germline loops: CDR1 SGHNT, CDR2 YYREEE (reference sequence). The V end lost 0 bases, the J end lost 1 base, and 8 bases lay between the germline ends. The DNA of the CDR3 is TGTGCCAGCAGCTTGGGAGGGATATCTGGGGCCAACGTCCTGACTTTC. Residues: CASSLGGISGANVLTF.

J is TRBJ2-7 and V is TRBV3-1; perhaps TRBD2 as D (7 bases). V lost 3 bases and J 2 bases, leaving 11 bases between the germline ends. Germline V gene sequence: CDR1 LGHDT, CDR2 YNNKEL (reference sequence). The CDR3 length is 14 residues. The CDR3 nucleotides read TGTGCCAGCAGCCAGGGGGGGCCGACCTACGAGCAGTACTTC. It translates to CASSQGGPTYEQYF.

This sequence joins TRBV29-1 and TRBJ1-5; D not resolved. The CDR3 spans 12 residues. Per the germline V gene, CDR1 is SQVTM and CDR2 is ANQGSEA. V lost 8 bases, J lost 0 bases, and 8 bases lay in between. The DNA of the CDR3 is TGCAGCCTGGGCAGTAGCAATCAGCCCCAGCATTTT. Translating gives CSLGSSNQPQHF. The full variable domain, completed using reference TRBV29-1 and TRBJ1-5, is SAVISQKPSRDICQRGTSLTIQCQVDSQVTMMFWYRQQPGQSLTLIATANQGSEATYESGFVIDKFPISRPNLTFSTLTVSNMSPEDSSIYLCSLGSSNQPQHFGDGTRLSIL.

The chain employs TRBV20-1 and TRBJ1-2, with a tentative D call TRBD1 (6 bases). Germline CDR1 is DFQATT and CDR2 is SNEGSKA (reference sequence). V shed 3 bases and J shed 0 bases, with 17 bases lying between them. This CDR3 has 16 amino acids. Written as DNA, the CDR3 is TGCAGTGCTAGGGGGGCCGGGGCGGAAGCTAACTATGGCTACACCTTC. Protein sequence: CSARGAGAEANYGYTF.

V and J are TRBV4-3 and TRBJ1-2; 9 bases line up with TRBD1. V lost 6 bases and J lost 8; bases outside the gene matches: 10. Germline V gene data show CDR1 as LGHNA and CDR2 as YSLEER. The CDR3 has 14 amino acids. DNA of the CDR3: TGCGCCAGCAGTCAGCCGGGACAGGGAAGGGGCTACACCTTC. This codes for CASSQPGQGRGYTF.

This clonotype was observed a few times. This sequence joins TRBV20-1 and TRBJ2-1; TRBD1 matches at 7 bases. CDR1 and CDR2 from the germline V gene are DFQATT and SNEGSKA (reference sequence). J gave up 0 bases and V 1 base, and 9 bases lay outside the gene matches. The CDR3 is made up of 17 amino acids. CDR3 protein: CSARGGQAKSSYNEQFF. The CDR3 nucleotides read TGCAGTGCTAGAGGAGGACAGGCAAAGAGCTCCTACAATGAGCAGTTCTTC.

The CDR3 sequence: CASGQANSGANVLTF. In DNA, the CDR3 is TGCGCCAGCGGACAGGCGAACTCTGGGGCCAACGTCCTGACTTTC. The chain combines TRBV10-2 with TRBJ2-6; 7 nucleotides agree with TRBD1. Germline CDR1 WSHSY, CDR2 SAAADI. CDR3 length: 15 amino acids. J was trimmed by 0 bases and V by 8 bases; bases with no gene match: 4.

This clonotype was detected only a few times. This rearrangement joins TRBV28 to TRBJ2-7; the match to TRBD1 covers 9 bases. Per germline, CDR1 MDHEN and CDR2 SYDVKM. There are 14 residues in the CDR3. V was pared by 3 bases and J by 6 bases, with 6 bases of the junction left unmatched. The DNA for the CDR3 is TGTGCCAGCAGTTTCTCAACAGGGGGCTTCGAGCAGTACTTC. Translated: CASSFSTGGFEQYF.

CDR3 sequence (DNA): TGCAGTGCAATAAGCGGGACTAGCGGGGTCCCAGATACGCAGTATTTT. This translates into CSAISGTSGVPDTQYF. This rearrangement joins TRBV20-1 to TRBJ2-3, with TRBD2 matching over 13 bases. With V trimmed by 6 bases and J by 4 bases, 10 bases remained unmatched. This CDR3 spans 16 amino acids. Germline V lookup: CDR1 DFQATT, CDR2 SNEGSKA (reference sequence).